These 13 T cell receptor beta chains share one sample of origin, sequenced in a study of circulating tumor DNA in untreated peripheral T-cell lymphoma. Clones were sequenced by immunoSEQ multiplex PCR, and TCRdb holds only the in-frame ones, with some missing. The table includes about 2,800 clones, roughly two thirds detected once. Input material: tumor tissue. The receptor source for this set is a human donor with peripheral T-cell lymphoma.

This clone has only a few counts. Mismatch with germline at one junction end may stem from a read error. CDR3: CASSDSNSYNSPLHF. CDR3 nucleotide sequence: TGTGCCAGCAGTGACTCTAACAGTTATAATTCACCCCTCCACTTT. The chain recombines TRBV6-8 with TRBJ1-6, with unresolved D. This CDR3 contains 15 residues. Germline CDR1 is MNHGY and CDR2 is SAAAGT.

This rearrangement joins TRBV18 to TRBJ2-7; TRBD1 aligns across 8 bases. J gave up 4 bases and V 4 bases, and 12 bases lay outside the gene matches. Germline V lookup: CDR1 KGHSH, CDR2 LQKENI. CDR3 length: 16 amino acids. The CDR3 DNA is TGTGCCAGCTCACTCACCAGGGGGCCGGTGCTTTACGAGCAGTACTTC. Its translation is CASSLTRGPVLYEQYF. Full variable domain (remainder filled in from reference TRBV18 and TRBJ2-7): NAGVMQNPRHLVRRRGQEARLRCSPMKGHSHVYWYRQLPEEGLKFMVYLQKENIIDESGMPKERFSAEFPKEGPSILRIQQVVRGDSAAYFCASSLTRGPVLYEQYFGPGTRLTVT.

This clone was detected a few times. The junction departs from germline at one end; a sequencing error may be responsible. Because a base is unread or ambiguous, its residue is represented by X. J is TRBJ2-7 and V is TRBV29-1; TRBD1 aligns across 7 bases. The CDR3 is made up of 12 amino acids. Germline CDR1 is SQVTM and CDR2 is ANQGSEA. The CDR3 DNA reads TGCAGCGCCAGGGACAGCTCCTACGAGCARTACTTC. The encoded protein is CSARDSSYEXYF. From start to end, the CDR3 is CSARDSSYEQYF.

This clone was detected a few times. The chain links TRBV19 to TRBJ1-1, with TRBD1 matching over 7 bases. CDR1 LNHDA and CDR2 SQIVND come from the germline V gene (reference sequence). This CDR3 is 12 amino acids long. J lost 11 bases, V lost 6 bases, and 9 bases had no gene match. CDR3 in DNA: TGTGCCAGTAGGACAGGGTCCCGATCGGCTTTCTTT. It is translated as CASRTGSRSAFF.

V usage is TRBV29-1 and J usage is TRBJ1-2; tentative D call: TRBD1 (5 bases). The germline CDR1 and CDR2 sequences are SQVTM and ANQGSEA. With 0 bases removed from V and 5 bases from J, the gap between germline ends came to 16 bases. This CDR3 has 15 residues. The CDR3 loop reads CSVEDPGTPQYGYTF. The CDR3 nucleotides are TGCAGCGTTGAAGATCCTGGGACCCCACAATATGGCTACACCTTC.

This clone has a handful of counts. The genes are TRBV30 and TRBJ1-6; unclear D gene. Trimming stripped 5 bases from V and 6 bases from J, with 8 bases between. CDR3 length: 12 residues. Germline loops: CDR1 GTSNPN, CDR2 SVGIG (reference sequence). CDR3 residues: CAWVEGNSPLHF. CDR3 nucleotides: TGTGCCTGGGTGGAGGGTAATTCACCCCTCCACTTT.

The chain couples TRBV6-8 to TRBJ1-1; D not certain. This CDR3 region has 13 residues. Trimming removed 8 bases at V and 3 bases at J, with 13 bases between. Per germline, CDR1 MNHGY and CDR2 SAAAGT. The CDR3 region has the DNA TGTGCCAGCGGTCCATATTGGGACACTGAAGCTTTCTTT. It yields the protein CASGPYWDTEAFF.

This chain connects TRBV1 to TRBJ2-7; the DNA was not used to check the table's D call, TRBD1. TRBV1 is a pseudogene segment. CDR3 length equals 15 residues. The CDR3 sequence is CASSQDPQVSYEQYF. The CDR3 DNA reads TGCGCCAGCAGCCAAGATCCCCAGGTTTCCTACGAGCAGTACTTC.

The chain employs TRBV6-8 and TRBJ2-1; 8 nucleotides align to TRBD2. With V trimmed by 7 bases and J by 7 bases, 15 bases remained unmatched. Germline V gene sequence: CDR1 MNHGY, CDR2 SAAAGT. The CDR3 is 16 residues long. The CDR3 DNA reads as TGTGCCAGCAACAAACGGGGGGGCTTATCGGGTAATGAGCAGTTCTTC. This translates into CASNKRGGLSGNEQFF.

CDR3 region: CASSLSPGASRYEQYF. In nucleotides, the CDR3 is TGCGCCAGCAGCCTATCCCCAGGGGCGTCCCGGTACGAGCAGTACTTC. The genes are TRBV4-1 and TRBJ2-7; D possibly corresponds to TRBD1 (6 bases). Germline V gene data show CDR1 as MGHRA and CDR2 as YSYEKL. This CDR3 is built from 16 residues. V shed 4 bases and J shed 4 bases, with 20 bases lying between them.

This clone was observed a single time. This sequence joins TRBV30 and TRBJ1-6, with 9 bases fitting TRBD1. Germline-derived CDR1 and CDR2 are GTSNPN and SVGIG (reference sequence). With 1 base clipped from V and 9 bases from J, the junction kept 4 bases outside the gene matches. This CDR3 is 14 amino acids long. The CDR3 DNA follows: TGTGCCTGGAGTGGGGGACAGGGAGGTTCACCCCTCCACTTT. It yields the protein CAWSGGQGGSPLHF.

The chain recombines TRBV29-1 with TRBJ2-7; unclear D gene. The CDR3 length is 12 residues. Per the germline V gene, CDR1 is SQVTM and CDR2 is ANQGSEA. Trimming took 5 bases from V and 3 from J, leaving 11 bases between them. The CDR3 is CSVQGSIYEQYF. In DNA, the CDR3 is TGCAGCGTTCAAGGCAGCATCTACGAGCAGTACTTC.

This chain uses TRBV12-5 with TRBJ2-7, with D possibly being TRBD1 (5 bases). Per germline, CDR1 LGHNT and CDR2 FRNRAP. This CDR3 is built from 12 residues. The V gene lost 7 bases and the J gene lost 6 bases, with 13 bases spanning the gap. The CDR3 coding sequence is TGTGCTAGTGCGCGCAGGGTGGGCGAGCAGTACTTC. It codes for CASARRVGEQYF.